Listed here is a single TCR beta chain. Its antigen is still unknown. This specimen belongs to a study of T-cell reconstitution after alpha-beta-depleted transplantation in children. Points from the study as a whole: Reportedly, roughly two months post-transplant, alpha-beta T cells arose from several hundred expanded graft clones.

The authors prepared the TCRbeta library with unique molecular identifiers. TCRdb reanalysed the PCR reads using MiXCR and keeps one entry per CDR3 protein. Counted here are around 370,000 distinct CDR3 sequences, 16% occurring once; the ten biggest clones make up roughly 40%. CDR3 size: 15 residues. Trimming stripped 4 bases from V and 8 bases from J, with 18 bases between. Germline V gene sequence: CDR1 SEHNR, CDR2 FQNEAQ (reference sequence). The TCR was taken from a male patient between 2 and 10 years old who had a stem cell transplant for acute lymphoblastic leukemia, so the T cells may come from the graft donor. J is TRBJ2-1 and V is TRBV7-9, with D hard to call. This specimen consisted of PBMCs, mostly from graft donor cells, obtained 360 days after TCRalphabeta/CD19-depleted stem cell transplant. The CDR3 DNA sequence: TGTGCCAGCAGCTCCACCGGTAGTAGGTTCTATGAGCAGTTCTTC. This encodes CASSSTGSRFYEQFF.